This T cell receptor (beta chain) was sequenced during a study of CD8 T cells in ankylosing spondylitis. Study-wide results and caveats: Seemingly characteristic of ankylosing spondylitis blood was a TCR beta motif consisting of roughly 8 highly homologous variants. Reportedly, disease-linked clones are significantly enriched in ankylosing spondylitis patients' matched synovial fluid. Disease-linked clones bore a CD8+ phenotype, appearing relatively rarely in peripheral blood.

TCRdb reprocessed the 5' RACE reads via MiXCR and lists one record per CDR3 protein. The sample lists hundreds of thousands of distinct CDR3 sequences, 7.5% to 9% occurring once. This clonotype was seen ten or more times. Its cognate antigen is unknown. Germline V CDR1 and CDR2: SEHNR, FQNEAQ (reference sequence). CDR3 length: 15 residues. The V and J ends lost 5 bases and 2 bases respectively, with 13 bases between them. This sequence joins TRBV7-9 and TRBJ1-3, with D possibly being TRBD1 (6 bases). The specimen was blood, either unsorted or a sorted T cell fraction (not recorded which). This TCR was sampled from a male donor with ankylosing spondylitis or in good health (not recorded which). The chain's CDR3 is CASSLGGGPGNTIYF. CDR3 DNA sequence: TGTGCCAGCAGCCTCGGCGGGGGCCCTGGAAACACCATATATTTT.